This T cell receptor beta chain originates from a study of regulatory T cells in long-lasting Graves disease. Regarding the study as a whole: Favored gene segments in persistent disease were TRBV28, TRBJ1-2 and TRBJ2-5.

This clonotype has a count of ten or more. The target antigen is unknown. Germline V CDR1 and CDR2: SNHLY, FYNNEI. This CDR3 is built from 17 residues. V lost 0 bases to trimming and J lost 3 bases, with 17 bases between them. Time point here: persistent/refractory GD, antithyroid drugs over 5 years with positive TRAb. Scientists built the TCR library using RNA that was extracted from PBMCs. Building the TCR beta libraries relied on iRepertoire HTBI primers, and CDR3 regions underwent Arm-PCR. Authors' methods: Across the samples, identification revealed about 62 TRBV and roughly 13 TRBJ segments. TCRdb re-called the multiplex PCR reads with MiXCR, one entry per CDR3 protein. What appears here as the V and J calls and clone size reflects TCRdb's work, not the paper's. The sample holds around 400,000 distinct CDR3 sequences, less than 30% seen once.

This specimen consisted of peripheral blood mononuclear cells (PBMCs), obtained when the disease was refractory, from a patient treated with antithyroid drugs. This chain links TRBV2 with TRBJ1-1; a possible D gene is TRBD1 (5 bases). The TCR sequence derives from a woman between 35 and 50 years old with Graves disease. CDR3 in DNA: TGTGCCAGCAGTGAAGCGCTTCACTCTCAGGGTTACACTGAAGCTTTCTTT. Amino acids: CASSEALHSQGYTEAFF.